The 3 T cell receptor beta chains below all came from one sample that was sequenced in a study of T cell responses to AZD1222 COVID-19 vaccine. Generated by immunoSEQ multiplex PCR, the TCRdb table keeps only in-frame clones and is missing some. The repertoire holds tens of thousands of clones, with about 90% as singletons. The starting material was peripheral blood, obtained 28 days after the second AZD1222 dose. Receptors originate from an adult who received the AZD1222 COVID-19 vaccine.

The gene calls are TRBV5-8 and TRBJ1-2, with D unresolved. This CDR3 spans 14 amino acids. CDR1 and CDR2 from the germline V gene are SGHTS and YDEGEE. Trimming removed 1 base at V and 0 bases at J, with 7 bases between. The chain's CDR3 is CASSLRATNYGYTF. Written as DNA, the CDR3 is TGTGCCAGCAGCTTGAGAGCGACTAACTATGGCTACACCTTC.

The V gene is TRBV2, the J gene TRBJ1-2; D might be TRBD1 (6 bases). This CDR3 comprises 14 residues. From germline, CDR1 is SNHLY and CDR2 FYNNEI. The V end lost 4 bases, the J end lost 5 bases, and 14 bases lay between the germline ends. The DNA for the CDR3 is TGTGCCAGCAGTGTTCGGGGGGCGAGGTATGGCTACACCTTC. Residues: CASSVRGARYGYTF.

V usage is TRBV19 and J usage is TRBJ2-7; D call uncertain. The CDR3 consists of 15 residues. Germline values: CDR1 LNHDA, CDR2 SQIVND (reference sequence). Trimming removed 0 bases from V and 3 bases from J, with 12 bases in between. CDR3 sequence (DNA): TGTGCCAGTAGTATAGATCAAGGTTCAGTCTACGAGCAGTACTTC. Translation: CASSIDQGSVYEQYF.